This note documents a single T cell receptor beta chain sequence. This clonotype was seen a handful of times. Its binding antigen is unknown. No base quality information exists; no much larger clone differs at one position. Hyperthyroidism patients were newly diagnosed, with disease duration under 2 months, and aged 18 to 65 years. Exclusion was applied to patients with uncontrolled infections, other autoimmune diseases, pregnancy or lactation. Clinical symptoms, serum thyroxine and TRAb, thyroid ultrasound, and orbital computed tomography formed the basis for the diagnoses. Blood from progressor patients was drawn when they were first diagnosed with hyperthyroidism, before any ophthalmopathy symptoms appeared. Ficoll-Paque density gradient centrifugation was used to isolate PBMCs from about 10 ml of fresh peripheral blood. Progressor patients were defined as those initially diagnosed with Graves' hyperthyroidism in whom ophthalmopathy developed during follow-up. Total RNA was extracted using Trizol reagent, and RNA quality was assessed on an Agilent 2100 Bioanalyzer.

TCR beta CDR3 regions were amplified from RNA transcripts. The TCR CDR3 was subjected to a first round of RT-PCR using the HTBI primer set and the Qiagen OneStep RT-PCR kit. Libraries were constructed in a second round of multiplex PCR, after which size selection and purification were performed. Libraries were sequenced paired-end with 100 bp reads on an Illumina HiSeq2000. In the paper's pipeline: Raw data were processed with SOAPnuke, discarding reads with adapters, uncalled bases, mean Phred below 15, or no exact constant-primer or identifier match. COPE v1.2.5 was used to merge the high-quality paired reads, and each unique nucleotide sequence was defined as a clonotype. MiTCR v1.1 was used to align clonotypes to the IMGT TRBV, TRBD and TRBJ reference segments. Analysis was restricted to V-J combinations with a frequency above 0.0001, which covered over 98% of repertoires. A TCS score was defined as the ratio between F50 (clonal expansion) and ExV (chaos), using BLOSUM62-based TCRdist between CDR3 peptides within each V-J. Welch's t-statistics and random forest reduced 450 to 600 V-J features to around 14, which were used in a naive Bayes classifier (R e1071). TCRdb passed the public sequencing reads through fastp at Q25 and MiXCR, retaining productive beta sequences. Rows with a matching CDR3 protein are joined into one entry that keeps the most common DNA and genes. In this record, the V and J calls reflect TCRdb's handling and not the investigators' own analysis. The sample contains about 380,000 distinct CDR3 sequences, around an eighth of them found a single time. The biggest ten clones account for around 21% of the sample.

The data are from a study of T cells in Graves' hyperthyroidism and ophthalmopathy (dated by TCRdb to about 2019). Regarding the research as a whole: Peripheral blood was sampled at the time of initial diagnosis, prior to any treatment. Following sampling, methimazole starting at 30 mg daily was given to hyperthyroidism patients, and high-dose intravenous methylprednisolone was given to ophthalmopathy patients. An independent validation cohort of around 19 hyperthyroidism patients and about 15 patients who later progressed to ophthalmopathy tested prospective prediction of ophthalmopathy. In addition, the study compared T-cell repertoires in thyroid tissue and in blood from about 6 Graves' hyperthyroidism patients. To identify distinguishing TCR V-J signatures, a discovery cohort of 90 to 100 patients was used, comprising 43 with Graves' ophthalmopathy and around 57 with stable Graves' hyperthyroidism. The approximately 100 discovery patients were randomly divided into training and test sets at a 7:3 ratio. The paper reports TCR Vbeta CDR3 sequencing of roughly 140 peripheral blood samples: 40 to 45 ophthalmopathy, about 75 hyperthyroidism and 17 progressor patients. What the work shows at the level of the full study, not this receptor alone: In cross-validation, a model built on a 13 V-J signature told ophthalmopathy apart from stable hyperthyroidism with 87.88% sensitivity and about 81% specificity, and in testing the same model reached 80%/75%. Most expanded thyroid clonotypes (frequency above 0.001) were also found in blood, which suggests that blood repertoires may mirror thyroid immune responses. No statistical method was used to set the sample size in advance, and investigators knew the group allocation. In validation, progression to ophthalmopathy was predicted by the model with 70% to 71% sensitivity and roughly 72% specificity, a median of 6.5 months before onset.

V has 8 bases trimmed and J has 7 bases trimmed; junction bases matching no gene number 13. Counted from cysteine to phenylalanine, this CDR3 has 14 amino acids. Only the CDR3 DNA is retained, 42 bases long and in frame from the first base. CDR1 SEHNR and CDR2 FQNEAQ are derived from the germline V gene (reference sequence). Sequenced: blood. The source is a man aged 25-40 years with Graves' hyperthyroidism that later progressed to Graves' ophthalmopathy. This sequence uses TRBV7-9 and TRBJ2-7, with TRBD1 identical over 8 junction bases. The sequence in DNA is TGTGCCAGCTTTTCAGGGGGCCCCAGGGTAGAGCAGTACTTC. Its coded protein is CASFSGGPRVEQYF. The full variable domain, completed from the reference TRBV7-9 and TRBJ2-7 proteins outside the CDR3, reads DTGVSQNPRHKITKRGQNVTFRCDPISEHNRLYWYRQTLGQGPEFLTYFQNEAQLEKSRLLSDRFSAERPKGSFSTLEIQRTEQGDSAMYLCASFSGGPRVEQYFGPGTRLTVT.